The present T cell receptor beta chain was sequenced within a study of blood T cell repertoires in COVID-19. Whole-study context: Cohort 3 recovered donors had two negative PCRs, clearance, or symptom resolution. Nucleic acid was either cDNA or gDNA, and it came from T cells, B-cell-depleted T cells, or PBMCs.

Source study methods: Researchers report that nucleated cell counts were estimated from reference gene primer amplification. Data came from immunoSEQ multiplex PCR; TCRdb stores just in-frame clones and leaves some out. For V, J and clone size, that table is used; D and trimming come from the DNA. The sample yields a few hundred thousand clones, 88% seen once. CDR1 and CDR2 from the germline V gene are LNHDA and SQIVND (reference sequence). CDR3 size: 15 residues. V lost 4 bases to trimming and J lost 8 bases; unmatched junction nucleotides: 8. The receptor's source is a woman between 55 and 75 years old in a cohort exposed to, infected with or recovered from COVID-19 (not recorded which). The rearrangement links TRBV19 to TRBJ1-4; 9 bases line up with TRBD1. The source material was PBMCs or T cells enriched from blood (not recorded which). CDR3 nucleotides: TGTGCCAGTAGTACTCCGGGACAGGGACGGGAAAAACTGTTTTTT. Translation: CASSTPGQGREKLFF. The full variable domain, its missing parts supplied by reference TRBV19 and TRBJ1-4, is DGGITQSPKYLFRKEGQNVTLSCEQNLNHDAMYWYRQDPGQGLRLIYYSQIVNDFQKGDIAEGYSVSREKKESFPLTVTSAQKNPTAFYLCASSTPGQGREKLFFGSGTQLSVL.